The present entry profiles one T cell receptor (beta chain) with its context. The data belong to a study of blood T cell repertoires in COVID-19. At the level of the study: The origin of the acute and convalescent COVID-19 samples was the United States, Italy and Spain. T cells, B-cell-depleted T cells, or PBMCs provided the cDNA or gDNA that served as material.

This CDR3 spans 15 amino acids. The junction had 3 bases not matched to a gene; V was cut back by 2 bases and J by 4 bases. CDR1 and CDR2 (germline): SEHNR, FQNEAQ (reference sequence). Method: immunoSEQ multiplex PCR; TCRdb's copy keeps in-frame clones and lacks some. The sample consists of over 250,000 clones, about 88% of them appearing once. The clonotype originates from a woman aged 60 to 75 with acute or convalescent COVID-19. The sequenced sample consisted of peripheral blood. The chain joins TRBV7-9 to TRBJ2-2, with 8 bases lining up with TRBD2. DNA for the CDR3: TGTGCCAGCAGCTTACGCCTAGCGGGCACCGGGGAGCTGTTTTTT. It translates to CASSLRLAGTGELFF.